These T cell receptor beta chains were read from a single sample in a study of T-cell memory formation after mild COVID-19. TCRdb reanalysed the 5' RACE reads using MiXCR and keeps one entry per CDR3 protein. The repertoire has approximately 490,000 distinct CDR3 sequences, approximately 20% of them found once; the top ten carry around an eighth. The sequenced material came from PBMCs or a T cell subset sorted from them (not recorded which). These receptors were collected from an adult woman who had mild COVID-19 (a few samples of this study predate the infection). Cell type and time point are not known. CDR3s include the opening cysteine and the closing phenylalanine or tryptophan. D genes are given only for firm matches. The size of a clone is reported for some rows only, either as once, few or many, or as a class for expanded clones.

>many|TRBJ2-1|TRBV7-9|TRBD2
TGTGCCAGCAGCTTAGATTTAGCGGGAGGGGTGTTCTTC
CASSLDLAGGVFF
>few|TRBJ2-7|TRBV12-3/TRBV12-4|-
TGTGCCAGCAGTTCGTATAGCGGAACCTACGAGCAGTACTTC
CASSSYSGTYEQYF
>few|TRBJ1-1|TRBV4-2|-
TGTGCCAGCAGCCAAGAAAAGGGACGCATGAACACTGAAGCTTTCTTT
CASSQEKGRMNTEAFF
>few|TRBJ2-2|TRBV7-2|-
TGTGCCAGCAGCGCACCTAACACCGGGGAGCTGTTTTTT
CASSAPNTGELFF
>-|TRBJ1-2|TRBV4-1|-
TGCGCCAGCAGCCAAGTCGGGGGAAACTATGGCTACACCTTC
CASSQVGGNYGYTF
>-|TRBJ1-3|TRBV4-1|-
TGCGCCAGCAGCCAAGAGGCAGGGGCTGCCGGAAACACCATATATTTT
CASSQEAGAAGNTIYF
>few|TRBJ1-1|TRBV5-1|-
TGCGCCAGCAGCTTGCGGGGGGTCAACACTGAAGCTTTCTTT
CASSLRGVNTEAFF
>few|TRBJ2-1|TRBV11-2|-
TGTGCCAGCACACTTGCAGAGGGGCCGCAATGGGAGCAGTTCTTC
CASTLAEGPQWEQFF
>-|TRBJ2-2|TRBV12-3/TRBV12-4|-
TGTGCCAGCAGGCTCGACAGTTTCCACACCGGGGAGCTGTTTTTT
CASRLDSFHTGELFF
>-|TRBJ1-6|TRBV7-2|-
TGTGCCAGCAGCTTGTATAGGGGATCCTATAATTCACCCCTCCACTTT
CASSLYRGSYNSPLHF
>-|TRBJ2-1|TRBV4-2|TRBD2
TGTGCCAGCAGATACTCAGGGACTAGCGGGAATGAGCAGTTCTTC
CASRYSGTSGNEQFF
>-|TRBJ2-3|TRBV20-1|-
TGCAGTGCTAGGGCGTACCTGGACAGAAACACAGATACGCAGTATTTT
CSARAYLDRNTDTQYF
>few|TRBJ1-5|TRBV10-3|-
TGTGCCATCAGGGGGGATTTTACCGTCGGAAATCAGCCCCAGCATTTT
CAIRGDFTVGNQPQHF
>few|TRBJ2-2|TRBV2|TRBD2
TGTGCCAGCAGTGCACTAGCGGGGGGGAACACCGGGGAGCTGTTTTTT
CASSALAGGNTGELFF
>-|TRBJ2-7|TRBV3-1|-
TGTGCCAGCAGCCAAGGACAAAGGCAGCTATACTCCTACGAGCAGTACTTC
CASSQGQRQLYSYEQYF
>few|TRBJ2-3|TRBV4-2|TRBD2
TGTGCCAGCAGGCCGATCGGACTAGCGGGAATTAGCACAGATACGCAGTATTTT
CASRPIGLAGISTDTQYF
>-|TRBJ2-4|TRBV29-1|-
TGCAGCGTTGCCGGTCAGCAAAACATTCAGTACTTC
CSVAGQQNIQYF
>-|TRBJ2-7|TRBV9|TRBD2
TGTGCCAGCAGCAGGACTAGCGGGACGTCCTACGAGCAGTACTTC
CASSRTSGTSYEQYF
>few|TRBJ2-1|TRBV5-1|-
TGCGCCAGCAGCCCGCCAGGGCTATCATCCTACAATGAGCAGTTCTTC
CASSPPGLSSYNEQFF
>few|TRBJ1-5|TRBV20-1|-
TGCAGTGCTAGAGATCTCCAGGGGCCCCAGCATTTT
CSARDLQGPQHF
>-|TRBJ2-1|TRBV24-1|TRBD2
TGTGCCACCAGTGACTCTACTAGCGGGAGGGCCCATGAGCAGTTCTTC
CATSDSTSGRAHEQFF
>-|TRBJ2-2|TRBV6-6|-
TGTGCCAGCAGGGTGACAGGAGTCGGGGAGCTGTTTTTT
CASRVTGVGELFF
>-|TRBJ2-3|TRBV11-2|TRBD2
TGTGCCAGCAGCTTAGGGGGGACTAGGGGCCATACGCAGTATTTT
CASSLGGTRGHTQYF
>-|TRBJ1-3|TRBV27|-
TGTGCCAGCAGGGCGACAGGTCGGAGGCAAAACACCATATATTTT
CASRATGRRQNTIYF
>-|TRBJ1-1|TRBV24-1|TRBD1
TGTGCCACCAGTGATTGGGGGACAGGTGAAGCTTTCTTT
CATSDWGTGEAFF
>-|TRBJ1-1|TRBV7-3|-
TGTGCCAGCAGTTTCGACACCTACACTGAAGCTTTCTTT
CASSFDTYTEAFF
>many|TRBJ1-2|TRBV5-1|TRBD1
TGCGCCAGCAGCGCCCGACAGGGGAACTATGGCTACACCTTC
CASSARQGNYGYTF
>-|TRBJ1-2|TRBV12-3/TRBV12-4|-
TGTGCCAGCAGAAAAGGGACCTCCTATGGCTACACCTTC
CASRKGTSYGYTF
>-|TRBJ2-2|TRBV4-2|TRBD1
TGTGCCAGCAAATCAAGCAAAGGACAGGGGGCCGACACCGGGGAGCTGTTTTTT
CASKSSKGQGADTGELFF
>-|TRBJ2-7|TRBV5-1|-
TGCGCCAGCAGCTGGCTATCATGGGCCTACGAGCAGTACTTC
CASSWLSWAYEQYF
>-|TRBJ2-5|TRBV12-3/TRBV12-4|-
TGTGCCAGCAGCCAGACCGGGGGAGGCAGGGCAGAGACCCAGTACTTC
CASSQTGGGRAETQYF
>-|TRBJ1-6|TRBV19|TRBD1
TGTGCCAGTAGTGCGGACAGGGGTCATTCACCCCTCCACTTT
CASSADRGHSPLHF
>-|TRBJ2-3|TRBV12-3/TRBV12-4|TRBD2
TGTGCCAGCAGTCACCCGGCGGGGGGCCTTGAAGATACGCAGTATTTT
CASSHPAGGLEDTQYF
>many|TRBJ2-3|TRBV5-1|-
TGTGCCAGCAGCTTAGGGGGGAGAACAGATACGCAGTATTTT
CASSLGGRTDTQYF
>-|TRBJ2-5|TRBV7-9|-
TGTGCCAGCAGCCCTAATCGACAGCAAGAGACCCAGTACTTC
CASSPNRQQETQYF
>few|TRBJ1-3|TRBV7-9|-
TGTGCCAGCAGCTTAGCTGCAGGACACTCTGGAAACACCATATATTTT
CASSLAAGHSGNTIYF
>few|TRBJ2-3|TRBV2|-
TGTGCCAGCAGTTGGACTCCTCTTTCAGATACGCAGTATTTT
CASSWTPLSDTQYF
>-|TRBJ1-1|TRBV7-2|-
TGTGCCAGCAGCTTAGTGGACTGGGGACGGACTGAAGCTTTCTTT
CASSLVDWGRTEAFF
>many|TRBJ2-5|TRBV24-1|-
TGTGCCACCAGTGATTTACCAGGCCTAAAAGAGACCCAGTACTTC
CATSDLPGLKETQYF
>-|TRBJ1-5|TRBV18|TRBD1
TGTGCCAGCTCACCGGGACAGCTCAATCAGCCCCAGCATTTT
CASSPGQLNQPQHF
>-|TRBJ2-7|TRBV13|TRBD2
TGTGCCAGCAGCGCCGCGGCGGGAGGGTACGAGCAGTACTTC
CASSAAAGGYEQYF
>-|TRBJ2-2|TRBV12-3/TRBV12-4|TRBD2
TGTGCCAGCACATTTCCCGGGACTAGCGGGAGGTCGAACACCGGGGAGCTGTTTTTT
CASTFPGTSGRSNTGELFF
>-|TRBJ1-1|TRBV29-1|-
TGCAGCGTTGCCCCAACAGCTAACACTGAAGCTTTCTTT
CSVAPTANTEAFF
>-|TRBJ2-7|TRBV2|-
TGTGCCAGCAGTATGGGGTTTTCATCCTACGAGCAGTACTTC
CASSMGFSSYEQYF
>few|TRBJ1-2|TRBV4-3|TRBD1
TGCGCCAGCAGCCAAGATTGGACAGGGGCTGCGTGGGGCTACACCTTC
CASSQDWTGAAWGYTF
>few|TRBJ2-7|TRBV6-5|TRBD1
TGTGCCAGCAGTTCACAGGGGGGCGGATCCTACGAGCAGTACTTC
CASSSQGGGSYEQYF
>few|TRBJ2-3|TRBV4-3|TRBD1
TGCGCCAGCAGCCAAGAGCCAGGGGGTTTTCAGACAGATACGCAGTATTTT
CASSQEPGGFQTDTQYF
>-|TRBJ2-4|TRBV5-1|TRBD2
TGCGCCAGCAGCCCCACATCAGGACTAGCGGAAAACATTCAGTACTTC
CASSPTSGLAENIQYF
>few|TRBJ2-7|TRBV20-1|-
TGCAGTGCTCAGACCCAGTACGAGCAGTACTTC
CSAQTQYEQYF
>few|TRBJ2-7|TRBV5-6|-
TGTGCCAGCAGCTTGGTCACCACCTACGAGCAGTACTTC
CASSLVTTYEQYF
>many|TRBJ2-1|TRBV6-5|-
TGTGCCAGCCTAGGTCTTCGCAATGAGCAGTTCTTC
CASLGLRNEQFF